This T cell receptor beta chain was documented in a study of beta chain features in type 1 diabetes. CDR1 SGHTA and CDR2 FQGNSA come from the germline V gene. V trimming: 5 bases; J trimming: 5 bases; junction bases outside the gene matches: 9. The CDR3 extends over 14 amino acids. Expressed TCRB transcripts were sequenced, since all the RNA that had been isolated was reverse transcribed. The method was immunoSEQ multiplex PCR; TCRdb's version includes in-frame clones alone and lacks a portion of them. The data contain around 250,000 clones, around 26% of them singletons. The sample holds many counts of this clone.

This receptor was identified in a young man in good health. The material sequenced was central memory CD4+ T cells from blood. This chain connects TRBV7-2 to TRBJ2-7; 7 nucleotides align to TRBD2. The chain's CDR3 is CASSPLRGGHEQYF. As DNA, the CDR3 is TGTGCCAGCAGCCCCCTTAGGGGAGGGCACGAGCAGTACTTC.